These 27 T cell receptor beta chains share one sample of origin, sequenced in a study of blood T cell repertoires in COVID-19. Produced via immunoSEQ multiplex PCR; TCRdb's table is partial and in-frame only. Among 130,000 to 150,000 clones, around 90% were seen once, and the ten largest hold around 1.9%. Sequencing used peripheral blood. These receptors came from a man between 65 and 85 years old with acute or convalescent COVID-19.

This clone was counted a single time. The chain joins TRBV19 to TRBJ1-5; a weak D match, TRBD1 (6 bases). From germline, CDR1 is LNHDA and CDR2 SQIVND (reference sequence). CDR3 length: 16 residues. Trimming took off 6 bases at V and 1 base at J, with 16 bases between the two ends. CDR3 coding DNA: TGTGCCAGTAGCCACCTTAATGACAGGAGCAATCAGCCCCAGCATTTT. Residues: CASSHLNDRSNQPQHF. The complete variable domain, with remaining parts taken from reference TRBV19 and TRBJ1-5, reads DGGITQSPKYLFRKEGQNVTLSCEQNLNHDAMYWYRQDPGQGLRLIYYSQIVNDFQKGDIAEGYSVSREKKESFPLTVTSAQKNPTAFYLCASSHLNDRSNQPQHFGDGTRLSIL.

The chain has TRBV24-1 and TRBJ2-1, with TRBD2 identical over 12 bases. V gave up 4 bases and J gave up 6 bases; unmatched junction bases: 6. CDR3 length equals 16 residues. Per germline, CDR1 KGHDR and CDR2 SFDVKD. The chain's CDR3 is CATSDSSGRGRNEQFF. CDR3 coding DNA: TGTGCCACCAGTGACTCTAGCGGGAGGGGCCGCAATGAGCAGTTCTTC.

The chain employs TRBV5-6 and TRBJ1-2; weak D call: TRBD1 (5 bases). The CDR3 totals 17 residues. Per the germline V gene, CDR1 is SGHDT and CDR2 is YYEEEE. V gave up 0 bases and J gave up 8 bases, with 23 bases separating them. The CDR3 DNA reads TGTGCCAGCAGCTTGGAGGGGTCAGGTTCGCCCACCGGGGGCTACACCTTC. Protein product: CASSLEGSGSPTGGYTF.

This chain connects TRBV27 to TRBJ1-1, with 8 bases that match TRBD1. The junction had 10 bases not matched to a gene; V was cut back by 6 bases and J by 4 bases. Per germline, CDR1 MNHEY and CDR2 SMNVEV (reference sequence). The CDR3 contains 15 residues. The CDR3 region is CASRLKPGQVTEAFF. The CDR3 DNA follows: TGTGCCAGCAGACTCAAGCCGGGACAGGTCACTGAAGCTTTCTTT.

This clone was counted a single time. V is TRBV6-2 or TRBV6-3 and J is TRBJ2-7; 12 bases are shared with TRBD1. Germline trimming cut 6 bases from V and 4 bases from J; bases unmatched to any gene: 7. CDR3 size: 15 residues. Germline assignment: CDR1 MNHEY and CDR2 SVGEGT. The CDR3 sequence: CASSRGTGGAYEQYF. CDR3 DNA: TGTGCCAGCAGCCGCGGGACAGGGGGCGCATACGAGCAGTACTTC.

The V and J genes are TRBV29-1 and TRBJ2-7; TRBD2 aligns across 15 bases. J was trimmed by 2 bases and V by 4 bases; bases with no gene match: 6. Germline CDR1 is SQVTM and CDR2 is ANQGSEA. The CDR3 runs to 16 residues. CDR3 in DNA: TGCAGCGTTGGGGGGACTAGCGGGAGGCCCACCTACGAGCAGTACTTC. This codes for CSVGGTSGRPTYEQYF.

This chain connects TRBV2 to TRBJ2-1; TRBD2 matches at 13 bases. The CDR3 has 15 amino acids. Per the germline V gene, CDR1 is SNHLY and CDR2 is FYNNEI. V gave up 4 bases and J gave up 6 bases; unmatched junction bases: 3. CDR3 amino acids: CASSARTSGGNEQFF. The CDR3 region has the DNA TGTGCCAGCAGTGCCCGGACTAGCGGGGGCAATGAGCAGTTCTTC.

V is TRBV15 and J is TRBJ2-3, with 10 positions matching TRBD2. Germline values: CDR1 LNHNV, CDR2 YYDKDF (reference sequence). The junction had 4 bases not matched to a gene; V was cut back by 5 bases and J by 5 bases. This CDR3 is 14 amino acids long. The CDR3 is CATSVSGGLDTQYF. In DNA form, the CDR3 reads TGTGCCACCAGCGTTAGCGGGGGGTTAGATACGCAGTATTTT. Full variable domain (remainder filled in from reference TRBV15 and TRBJ2-3): DAMVIQNPRYQVTQFGKPVTLSCSQTLNHNVMYWYQQKSSQAPKLLFHYYDKDFNNEADTPDNFQSRRPNTSFCFLDIRSPGLGDTAMYLCATSVSGGLDTQYFGPGTRLTVL.

The V call is TRBV5-4, the J call TRBJ2-7, with a possible D match to TRBD1 (7 bases). The germline V gene encodes CDR1 SGHNT and CDR2 YYREEE (reference sequence). This CDR3 is built from 15 residues. V gave up 0 bases and J gave up 7 bases, with 17 bases separating them. CDR3 nucleotide sequence: TGTGCCAGCAGCTTGGAGGCCAGGGGGGCTGGGGAGCAGTACTTC. As protein: CASSLEARGAGEQYF.

This chain joins TRBV6-6 and TRBJ1-2; weak D call: TRBD1 (5 bases). The CDR3 is 13 residues long. Between the trimmed V and J ends, which lost 3 bases and 5 bases, there was a span of 10 bases. CDR1 MNHNY and CDR2 SVGAGI come from the germline V gene (reference sequence). The CDR3 loop is CASSYDSLYGYTF. The CDR3 DNA reads as TGTGCCAGCAGTTATGACAGCCTTTATGGCTACACCTTC.

This chain connects TRBV6-4 to TRBJ2-1; D perhaps matches TRBD2 (5 bases). Germline V gene lookup returns CDR1 MRHNA and CDR2 SNTAGT. V lost 6 bases and J 4 bases, leaving 10 bases between the germline ends. The CDR3 is 13 residues long. In DNA, the CDR3 is TGTGCCAGCAGACCCACTAGATACAATGAGCAGTTCTTC. This gives the protein CASRPTRYNEQFF.

The chain links TRBV2 to TRBJ1-3, with 7 bases matching TRBD1. Unmatched junction bases numbered 12, after V lost 10 bases and J lost 3 bases. This CDR3 comprises 15 residues. Per germline, CDR1 SNHLY and CDR2 FYNNEI. CDR3 in amino acids: CATSQGPGGGNTIYF. The CDR3 nucleotides read TGTGCCACCAGCCAAGGTCCAGGGGGTGGAAACACCATATATTTT.

The chain is built from TRBV19 and TRBJ1-3, with TRBD1 as a possible D gene (6 bases). The germline V gene encodes CDR1 LNHDA and CDR2 SQIVND (reference sequence). This CDR3 contains 17 residues. V was shortened by 4 bases and J by 0 bases, with 16 bases between the two germline ends. CDR3 DNA sequence: TGTGCCAGTAGTACTGAACAGGGTAGACTCTCTGGAAACACCATATATTTT. Its translation: CASSTEQGRLSGNTIYF.

This clone has just one count. The chain joins TRBV5-1 to TRBJ1-2; TRBD1 matches at 7 bases. The ends lost 0 bases at V and 5 bases at J; junction bases unmatched: 7. Germline assignment: CDR1 SGHRS and CDR2 YFSETQ. The length of the CDR3 is 15 residues. CDR3 sequence (DNA): TGCGCCAGCAGCTTGGTGGCCGACAGGGATTATGGCTACACCTTC. Its translation is CASSLVADRDYGYTF.

This clone was seen once. The chain joins TRBV5-1 to TRBJ1-1; TRBD1 agrees at 7 bases. CDR1 is SGHRS, CDR2 YFSETQ, per germline. Trimming at V came to 5 bases and at J to 1 base, leaving 11 bases not matched to a gene. CDR3 size: 16 residues. The CDR3 DNA reads as TGCGCCAGCAGTAAGGGGGCTGTAAATCCGAACACTGAAGCTTTCTTT. Its protein product is CASSKGAVNPNTEAFF.

The chain employs TRBV9 and TRBJ2-7, with 9 bases aligning to TRBD1. Trimming took 2 bases from V and 7 from J; bases not matched to a gene: 10. This CDR3 is built from 15 residues. Germline CDR1 is SGDLS and CDR2 is YYNGEE. The CDR3 region has the DNA TGTGCCAGCAGCGTGTCCGGGACAGGGCTGGGGGAGCAGTACTTC. As protein: CASSVSGTGLGEQYF.

The chain joins TRBV6-5 to TRBJ1-4; D unresolved. The length of the CDR3 is 16 residues. V dropped 4 bases and J dropped 0 bases, with 12 bases sitting between them. Germline V gene lookup returns CDR1 MNHEY and CDR2 SVGAGI. CDR3 in DNA: TGTGCCAGCAGTTTCCTCTCCGGTGCAACTAATGAAAAACTGTTTTTT. Translation gives CASSFLSGATNEKLFF.

The chain recombines TRBV21-1 with TRBJ1-4; TRBD1 reflects the table's D call only, with no check against the DNA. TRBV21-1 has pseudogene status. The CDR3 sequence is 16 residues long. CDR3 sequence (DNA): TGTGCCAGCAGCACAACACAGGGGGACTTGGGGGAAAAACTGTTTTTT. This codes for CASSTTQGDLGEKLFF.

The J gene is TRBJ2-2, the V gene TRBV30; 11 nucleotides match TRBD2. After removal of 3 bases from V and 4 bases from J, the junction contained 7 bases not matched to a gene. In germline, CDR1 is GTSNPN, CDR2 SVGIG (reference sequence). The CDR3 is 16 residues long. The CDR3 DNA is TGTGCCTGGAGGCCTAGCGGGAGGAGTCTCACCGGGGAGCTGTTTTTT. Residues: CAWRPSGRSLTGELFF.

The chain combines TRBV29-1 with TRBJ1-1, with D uncertain. Germline V gene lookup returns CDR1 SQVTM and CDR2 ANQGSEA. The CDR3 runs to 13 residues. V lost 7 bases, J lost 4 bases, and 16 bases lay in between. CDR3 protein: CSAEGQAGTEAFF. The CDR3 nucleotides are TGCAGCGCCGAAGGGCAGGCGGGCACTGAAGCTTTCTTT.

This chain joins TRBV5-6 and TRBJ2-7; D not resolved. The CDR3 consists of 13 residues. From germline, CDR1 is SGHDT and CDR2 YYEEEE. The ends were cut back, 0 bases at V and 9 bases at J, with 13 bases in the middle. In DNA, the CDR3 is TGTGCCAGCAGCTTGGCCGGGTCGACGACGCAGTACTTC. Encoded protein: CASSLAGSTTQYF.

The chain carries TRBV28 and TRBJ2-5; 16 bases map to TRBD2. After removal of 5 bases from V and 5 bases from J, the junction contained 8 bases not matched to a gene. CDR3 length equals 17 residues. Germline CDR1 reads MDHEN; CDR2 reads SYDVKM. CDR3 sequence reads: CASSIGTSGGAQETQYF. The DNA for the CDR3 is TGTGCCAGCAGTATAGGGACTAGCGGGGGGGCCCAGGAGACCCAGTACTTC.

The chain employs TRBV21-1 and TRBJ2-7; TRBD1 was called by the table and not checked on the DNA. TRBV21-1 is a pseudogene. The CDR3 totals 17 residues. The CDR3 protein is CASSKPNVGTDYYEQYF. DNA for the CDR3: TGTGCCAGCAGTAAACCAAACGTCGGGACAGATTATTACGAGCAGTACTTC.

The chain employs TRBV3-1 (or the pseudogene TRBV3-2) and TRBJ1-2, with 11 bases matching TRBD1. CDR1 LGHDT and CDR2 YNNKEL come from the germline V gene (reference sequence). With 0 bases clipped from V and 3 bases from J, the junction kept 3 bases outside the gene matches. This CDR3 is built from 16 residues. The CDR3 DNA reads TGTGCCAGCAGCCAAGATCGGACAGGGGGCGACTATGGCTACACCTTC. Translating it yields CASSQDRTGGDYGYTF.

Of note for this clone: Other DNA sequences from this sample encode an identical CDR3 as well. The CDR3 loop is CASSYSIAGRDYGYTF. DNA for the CDR3: TGTGCCAGCAGTTACTCGATTGCCGGCAGGGATTATGGCTACACCTTC. The chain carries TRBV6-5 and TRBJ1-2; maybe TRBD1 (5 bases). Germline-derived CDR1 and CDR2 are MNHEY and SVGAGI. Trimming left V 0 bases short and J 5 bases short, with 16 bases between. The length of the CDR3 is 16 residues.

The rearrangement uses TRBV5-1 and TRBJ2-1; tentatively, D is TRBD2 (6 bases). This CDR3 comprises 15 residues. Germline V lookup: CDR1 SGHRS, CDR2 YFSETQ. Trimming removed 0 bases from V and 2 bases from J, with 9 bases in between. The DNA of the CDR3 is TGCGCCAGCAGCTTGGCGGAGGGACCCTACAATGAGCAGTTCTTC. The encoded protein is CASSLAEGPYNEQFF.

The chain combines TRBV6-5 with TRBJ2-1; 13 bases are a match to TRBD2. V trimming: 7 bases; J trimming: 8 bases; junction bases outside the gene matches: 8. Germline CDR1 and CDR2: MNHEY and SVGAGI. This CDR3 region has 15 residues. The CDR3 protein is CASTSTSGRAYEQFF. CDR3 sequence (DNA): TGTGCCAGCACCTCTACTAGCGGGAGGGCCTATGAGCAGTTCTTC.